The clone carrying this T cell receptor (beta chain) was seen only a few times. Its antigen remains unknown. Sorted populations all had greater than 95% purity. Germline loops: CDR1 SGHTA, CDR2 FQGTGA. This CDR3 spans 15 amino acids. V was shortened by 5 bases and J by 3 bases, with 16 bases between the two germline ends. The sequenced template was cDNA made from the entire isolated RNA. Profiled with immunoSEQ multiplex PCR; TCRdb holds only in-frame clones, not every one. The sample lists roughly 310,000 clones; roughly 11% were seen once. The data were obtained in a study of beta chain features in type 1 diabetes. Study findings and constraints: Compared with healthy donors, patients appeared to share more similar naive, central memory and regulatory TCRB repertoires.

Sequencing was carried out using naive CD4+ T cells from blood. The TCR originated in a woman in her thirties in good health. This chain links TRBV7-3 with TRBJ2-5, with D perhaps TRBD2 (6 bases). In DNA form, the CDR3 reads TGTGCCAGCAGCCGAGGGACTTCCGAAGAAGAGACCCAGTACTTC. Translated: CASSRGTSEEETQYF.